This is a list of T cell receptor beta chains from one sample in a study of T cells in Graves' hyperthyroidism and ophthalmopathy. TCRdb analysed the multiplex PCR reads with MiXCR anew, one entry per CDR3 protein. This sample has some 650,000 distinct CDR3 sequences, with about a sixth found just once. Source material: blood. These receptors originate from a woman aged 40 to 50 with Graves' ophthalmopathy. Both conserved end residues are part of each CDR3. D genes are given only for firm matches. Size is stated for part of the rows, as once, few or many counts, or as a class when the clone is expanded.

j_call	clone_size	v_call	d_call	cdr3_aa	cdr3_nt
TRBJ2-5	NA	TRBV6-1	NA	CAARDGPKETQYF	TGTGCCGCCCGGGACGGGCCCAAAGAGACCCAGTACTTC
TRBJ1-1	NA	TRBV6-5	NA	CASSYVGPDTEAFF	TGTGCCAGCAGTTACGTGGGGCCAGACACTGAAGCTTTCTTT
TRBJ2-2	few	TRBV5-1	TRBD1	CASSPRGPRELFF	TGCGCCAGCAGCCCGAGGGGGCCACGGGAGCTGTTTTTT
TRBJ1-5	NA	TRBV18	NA	CASSPGPSLSNQPQHF	TGTGCCAGCTCACCCGGCCCATCCCTTAGCAATCAGCCCCAGCATTTT
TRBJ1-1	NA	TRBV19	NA	CASSIGHLRNTEAFF	TGTGCCAGTAGTATCGGGCACCTCAGGAACACTGAAGCTTTCTTT
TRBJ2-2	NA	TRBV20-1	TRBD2	CSARDEMAGGPVGELFF	TGCAGTGCTAGAGATGAGATGGCGGGGGGGCCTGTCGGGGAGCTGTTTTTT
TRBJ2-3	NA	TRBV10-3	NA	CAISERESTDTQYF	TGTGCCATCAGTGAGAGGGAGAGCACAGATACGCAGTATTTT
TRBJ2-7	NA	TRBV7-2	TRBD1	CASSFDGQGPYEQYF	TGTGCCAGCAGCTTCGACGGACAGGGCCCCTACGAGCAGTACTTC
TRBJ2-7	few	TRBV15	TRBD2	CATSGGSDYEQYF	TGTGCCACCAGTGGCGGGAGTGACTACGAGCAGTACTTC
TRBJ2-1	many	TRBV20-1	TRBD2	CSVAGGSYNEQFF	TGCAGTGTTGCGGGGGGCTCCTACAATGAGCAGTTCTTC
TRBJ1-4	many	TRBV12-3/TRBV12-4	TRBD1	CASSLQPGGEKLFF	TGTGCCAGCAGTTTGCAGCCAGGGGGAGAAAAACTGTTTTTT
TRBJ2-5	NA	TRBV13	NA	CASSSLVGGRETQYF	TGTGCCAGCAGCTCCTTGGTCGGGGGCCGGGAGACCCAGTACTTC
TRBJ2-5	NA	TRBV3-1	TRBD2	CASSPGTSGDQETQYF	TGTGCCAGCAGCCCGGGGACTAGCGGAGACCAAGAGACCCAGTACTTC
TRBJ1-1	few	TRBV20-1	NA	CSARPSSEAFF	TGCAGTGCGCGACCCTCCAGTGAAGCTTTCTTT
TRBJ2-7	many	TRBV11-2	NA	CASSYDRLARTYEQYF	TGTGCCAGCAGCTACGACCGGTTGGCACGGACCTACGAGCAGTACTTC
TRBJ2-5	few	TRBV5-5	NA	CASSVDRLQETQYF	TGTGCCAGCAGCGTGGACAGATTGCAAGAGACCCAGTACTTC
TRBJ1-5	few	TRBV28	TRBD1	CASSLGTGRGNQPQHF	TGTGCCAGCAGCCTCGGGACAGGAAGGGGCAATCAGCCCCAGCATTTT
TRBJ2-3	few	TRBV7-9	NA	CASSPSRTSVDTQYF	TGTGCCAGCAGCCCCTCGAGGACGTCTGTTGATACGCAGTATTTT
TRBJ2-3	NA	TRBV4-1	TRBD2	CASSQGPAGGTDTQYF	TGCGCCAGCAGCCAAGGGCCAGCGGGGGGCACAGATACGCAGTATTTT
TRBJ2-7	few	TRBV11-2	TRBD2	CASSHTTGRENEQYF	TGTGCCAGCAGCCATACGACTGGGCGGGAGAACGAGCAGTACTTC
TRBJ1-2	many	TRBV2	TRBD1	CASMNNRGYGYTF	TGTGCCAGCATGAATAACAGGGGATATGGCTACACCTTC
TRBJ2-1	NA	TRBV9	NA	CASSPRAVVTYNEQFF	TGTGCCAGCAGCCCACGGGCAGTGGTCACCTACAATGAGCAGTTCTTC
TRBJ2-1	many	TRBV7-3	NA	CASSLGLRGLSSYNEQFF	TGTGCCAGCAGCTTAGGCCTAAGGGGCCTAAGCTCCTACAATGAGCAGTTCTTC
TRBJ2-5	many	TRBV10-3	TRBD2	CAISEGLGLAASHQETQYF	TGTGCCATCAGTGAAGGTCTGGGACTAGCGGCCTCACATCAAGAGACCCAGTACTTC
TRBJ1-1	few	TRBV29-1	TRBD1	CSPTLLGTGGRGEAFF	TGCAGCCCTACCCTGTTGGGGACAGGGGGCCGCGGTGAAGCTTTCTTT
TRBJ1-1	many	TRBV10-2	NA	CASSDKRTMNTEAFF	TGCGCCAGCAGTGATAAGCGGACCATGAACACTGAAGCTTTCTTT
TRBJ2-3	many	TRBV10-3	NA	CAISESAFGQPSTDTQYF	TGTGCCATCAGTGAGTCGGCTTTTGGACAACCTAGCACAGATACGCAGTATTTT
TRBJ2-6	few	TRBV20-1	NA	CSAPDRGANVLTF	TGCAGTGCACCGGACAGAGGGGCCAACGTCCTGACTTTC
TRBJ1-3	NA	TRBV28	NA	CASTLGYGNTIYF	TGTGCCAGCACTTTGGGATATGGAAACACCATATATTTT
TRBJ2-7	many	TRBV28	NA	CASSFDVYEQYF	TGTGCCAGCAGTTTCGACGTCTACGAGCAGTACTTC
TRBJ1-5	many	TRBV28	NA	CASTTGNQPQHF	TGTGCCAGCACTACAGGCAATCAGCCCCAGCATTTT
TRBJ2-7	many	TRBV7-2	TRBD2	CASSLVGLGSWEQYF	TGTGCCAGCAGCTTAGTCGGACTAGGGAGTTGGGAGCAGTACTTC
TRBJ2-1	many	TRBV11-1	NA	CASTSRSYRSNEQFF	TGTGCCAGCACCTCTAGGTCCTACAGGTCAAATGAGCAGTTCTTC
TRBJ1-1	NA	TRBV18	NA	CASSPSLDRPNTEAFF	TGTGCCAGCTCCCCCTCTTTGGACCGACCGAACACTGAAGCTTTCTTT